A single TCR beta chain is shown here with its context. The antigen is unknown. TCRdb itself ran the reads through MiXCR, one entry per CDR3 protein. The table includes 650,000 to 850,000 distinct CDR3 sequences, roughly 29% detected once. The entry originates in a study of T cell repertoires in cytomegalovirus infection. About the research overall: Indications of both CMV infection and matching HLA type were provided by public TCR beta signatures.

CDR1 and CDR2 from the germline V gene are MNHNS and SASEGT. The CDR3 sequence is 11 residues long. V gave up 6 bases and J gave up 3 bases, with 5 bases separating them. The source is a human donor in good health (CMV status not recorded). Some clones in this sample may be carry-over from other donors' samples. V and J are TRBV6-1 and TRBJ1-2, with unresolved D. Sequencing was performed on cultured CD8+ T cells from PBMCs, taken from culture after CMV antigen stimulation. The CDR3 coding sequence is TGTGCCAGCAGCGCTGACTATGGCTACACCTTC. Its protein is CASSADYGYTF.